The clone carrying this T cell receptor beta chain was observed a single time. This sample is part of a study of T-cell reconstitution after alpha-beta-depleted transplantation in children. Construction of the TCRbeta library involved unique molecular identifiers. Using its own MiXCR run on the PCR reads, TCRdb lists one record per CDR3 protein. The table records roughly 570,000 distinct CDR3 sequences, roughly 27% of them present only once. J lost 5 bases, V lost 0 bases, and 4 bases had no gene match. CDR3 length equals 15 residues. Germline V gene data show CDR1 as MNHEY and CDR2 as SMNVEV (reference sequence).

This TCR came from a boy in the first two years of life with Wiskott-Aldrich syndrome, due to receive a stem cell transplant. This material consisted of PBMCs, taken before TCRalphabeta/CD19-depleted stem cell transplant. The V call is TRBV27, the J call TRBJ1-5; TRBD1 aligns across 7 bases. The chain's CDR3 is CASSLSGQAYQPQHF. The CDR3 nucleotides read TGTGCCAGCAGTTTATCCGGACAGGCCTATCAGCCCCAGCATTTT.